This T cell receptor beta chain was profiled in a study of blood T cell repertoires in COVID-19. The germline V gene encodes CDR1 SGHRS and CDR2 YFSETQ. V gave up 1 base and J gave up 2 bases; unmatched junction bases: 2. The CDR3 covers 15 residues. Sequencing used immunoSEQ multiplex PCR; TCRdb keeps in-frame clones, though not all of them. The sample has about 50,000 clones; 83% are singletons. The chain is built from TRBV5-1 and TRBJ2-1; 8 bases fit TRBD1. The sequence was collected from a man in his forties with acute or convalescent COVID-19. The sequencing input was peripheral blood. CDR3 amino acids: CASSLSGGAYNEQFF. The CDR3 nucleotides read TGCGCCAGCAGCTTGTCAGGGGGCGCCTACAATGAGCAGTTCTTC.